This is a list of T cell receptor beta chains from one sample in a study of graft-versus-host responses after intestinal transplantation. Measured with immunoSEQ multiplex PCR; TCRdb has only the in-frame clones, and not every one. This table holds several thousand clones, roughly 30% found once. Sequenced material: alloreactive CD8+ T cells from a mixed lymphocyte reaction culture, taken before transplantation. These receptors all come from a human patient who was an organ donor for intestinal transplantation. Both conserved end residues are part of each CDR3. Each record gives: D gene, V gene, clone size, J gene, CDR3 protein, CDR3 DNA. A D gene is named only where the DNA matches it firmly. Clone size is given for some rows only: seen once, a few or many times, or a class if the clone is expanded.

D: NA
V: TRBV4-1
size: few
J: TRBJ2-1
CDR3: CASSQNSGSYNEQFF
DNA: TGTGCCAGCAGCCAAAATAGCGGTTCCTACAATGAGCAGTTCTTC

D: NA
V: TRBV4-3
size: medium-sized
J: TRBJ2-5
CDR3: CASSQAVRAGETQYF
DNA: TGCGCCAGCAGCCAAGCGGTGAGAGCGGGAGAGACCCAGTACTTC

D: NA
V: TRBV2
size: NA
J: TRBJ2-1
CDR3: CASSAYRSTFF
DNA: TGTGCCAGCAGTGCCTACAGGAGCACGTTCTTC

D: TRBD2
V: TRBV4-1
size: few
J: TRBJ2-1
CDR3: CASSQRGVERGGRGNEQFF
DNA: TGCGCCAGCAGCCAGAGGGGGGTGGAGCGGGGGGGCCGGGGCAATGAGCAGTTCTTC

D: TRBD1
V: TRBV2
size: NA
J: TRBJ1-5
CDR3: CASRGIGQGFYGNQPQHF
DNA: TGTGCCAGCAGGGGAATCGGACAGGGCTTCTATGGCAATCAGCCCCAGCATTTT

D: NA
V: TRBV5-1
size: few
J: TRBJ2-7
CDR3: CASSLGDTYEQYF
DNA: TGCGCCAGCAGCTTGGGGGACACCTACGAGCAGTACTTC

D: NA
V: TRBV28
size: NA
J: TRBJ2-3
CDR3: CASSFLPGQSTDTQYF
DNA: TGTGCCAGCAGTTTTCTTCCAGGGCAGTCCACAGATACGCAGTATTTT

D: TRBD2
V: TRBV6-1
size: NA
J: TRBJ2-2
CDR3: CATGRYTGELFF
DNA: TGTGCCACCGGGAGGTACACCGGGGAGCTGTTTTTT

D: NA
V: TRBV7-8
size: NA
J: TRBJ1-5
CDR3: CASSLEVGYSNQPQHF
DNA: TGTGCCAGCAGCTTAGAGGTCGGATATAGCAATCAACCCCAGCATTTT

D: TRBD2
V: TRBV30
size: medium-sized
J: TRBJ2-7
CDR3: CAWDRTSGGGEQYF
DNA: TGTGCCTGGGATCGGACATCGGGGGGAGGCGAGCAGTACTTC

D: NA
V: TRBV7-9
size: few
J: TRBJ2-7
CDR3: CASSPYGVTMEQYF
DNA: TGTGCCAGCAGCCCCTACGGGGTAACGATGGAGCAGTACTTC

D: TRBD2
V: TRBV2
size: few
J: TRBJ2-1
CDR3: CARVAGASYNEQFF
DNA: TGTGCCAGGGTAGCGGGGGCCTCCTACAATGAGCAGTTCTTC

D: NA
V: TRBV9
size: NA
J: TRBJ1-3
CDR3: CASSVAPPVSGNTIYF
DNA: TGTGCCAGCAGCGTAGCTCCCCCAGTCTCTGGAAACACCATATATTTT

D: NA
V: TRBV6-5
size: NA
J: TRBJ1-4
CDR3: CASSYSSRVGNEKLFF
DNA: TGTGCCAGCAGTTACTCGTCGAGGGTGGGGAATGAAAAACTGTTTTTT

D: TRBD1
V: TRBV28
size: medium-sized
J: TRBJ2-7
CDR3: CASSRTGEAEQYF
DNA: TGTGCCAGCAGTCGGACAGGGGAGGCCGAGCAGTACTTC

D: TRBD2
V: TRBV28
size: NA
J: TRBJ2-5
CDR3: CASTRRRVGGQETQYF
DNA: TGTGCCAGCACCCGACGTAGAGTCGGGGGGCAAGAGACCCAGTACTTC

D: NA
V: TRBV23-1
size: NA
J: TRBJ2-7
CDR3: CASSQHYEQYF
DNA: TGCGCCAGCAGTCAACACTACGAGCAGTACTTC

D: TRBD2
V: TRBV19
size: NA
J: TRBJ2-7
CDR3: CASSATSGRHYEQYF
DNA: TGTGCCAGTAGTGCGACTAGCGGGAGGCACTACGAGCAGTACTTC

D: TRBD1
V: TRBV7-2
size: NA
J: TRBJ2-5
CDR3: CASSFLRTGTQETQYF
DNA: TGTGCCAGCAGCTTCCTTAGGACAGGGACACAAGAGACCCAGTACTTC

D: TRBD2
V: TRBV7-9
size: few
J: TRBJ2-1
CDR3: CASSWPLWGGTLRNEQFF
DNA: TGTGCCAGCAGCTGGCCGCTATGGGGGGGGACCCTCAGGAATGAGCAGTTCTTC

D: NA
V: TRBV4-1
size: NA
J: TRBJ2-6
CDR3: CASSQEAGSGANVLTF
DNA: TGCGCCAGCAGCCAAGAGGCGGGATCTGGGGCCAACGTCCTGACTTTC

D: TRBD2
V: TRBV10-3
size: NA
J: TRBJ2-5
CDR3: CAISSGGRRTQYF
DNA: TGTGCCATCAGTTCTGGCGGGAGGAGGACCCAGTACTTC

D: TRBD1
V: TRBV6-1
size: NA
J: TRBJ2-1
CDR3: CASSTPDRFSDEQFF
DNA: TGTGCCAGCAGTACCCCGGACAGGTTCTCCGATGAGCAGTTCTTC